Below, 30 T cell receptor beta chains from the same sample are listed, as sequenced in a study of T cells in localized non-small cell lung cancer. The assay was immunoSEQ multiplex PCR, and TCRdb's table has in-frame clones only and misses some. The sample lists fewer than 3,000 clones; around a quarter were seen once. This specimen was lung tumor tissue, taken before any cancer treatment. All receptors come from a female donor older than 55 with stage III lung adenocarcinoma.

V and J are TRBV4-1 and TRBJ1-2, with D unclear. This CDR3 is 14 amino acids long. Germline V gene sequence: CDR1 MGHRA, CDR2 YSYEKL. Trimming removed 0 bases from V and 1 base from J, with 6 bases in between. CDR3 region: CASSQDAHNYGYTF. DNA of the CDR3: TGCGCCAGCAGCCAAGATGCCCATAACTATGGCTACACCTTC.

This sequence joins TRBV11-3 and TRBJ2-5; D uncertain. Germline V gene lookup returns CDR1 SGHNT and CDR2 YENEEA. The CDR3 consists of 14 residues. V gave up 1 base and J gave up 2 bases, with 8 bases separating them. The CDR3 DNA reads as TGTGCCAGCAGCTTAGTCTCGTGGCAAGAGACCCAGTACTTC. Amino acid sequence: CASSLVSWQETQYF.

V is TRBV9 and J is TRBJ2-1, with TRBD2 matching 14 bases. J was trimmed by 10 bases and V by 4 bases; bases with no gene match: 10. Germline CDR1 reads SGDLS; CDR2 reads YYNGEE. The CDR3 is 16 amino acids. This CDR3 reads CASSTSTSGRALEQFF. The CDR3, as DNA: TGTGCCAGCAGCACCTCGACTAGCGGGAGGGCCTTGGAGCAGTTCTTC.

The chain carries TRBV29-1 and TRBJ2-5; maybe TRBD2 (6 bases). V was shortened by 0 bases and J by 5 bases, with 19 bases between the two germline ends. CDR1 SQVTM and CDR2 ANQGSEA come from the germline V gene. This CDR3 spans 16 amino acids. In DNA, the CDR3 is TGCAGCGTTGAAGATTTAGGGGACGGAGGGGAGGAGACCCAGTACTTC. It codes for CSVEDLGDGGEETQYF.

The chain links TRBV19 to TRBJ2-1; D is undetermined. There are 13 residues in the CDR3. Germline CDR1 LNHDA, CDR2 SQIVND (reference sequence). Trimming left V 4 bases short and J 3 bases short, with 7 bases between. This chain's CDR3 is CASSRSRYNEQFF. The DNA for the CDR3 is TGTGCCAGTAGTAGGTCGCGCTACAATGAGCAGTTCTTC.

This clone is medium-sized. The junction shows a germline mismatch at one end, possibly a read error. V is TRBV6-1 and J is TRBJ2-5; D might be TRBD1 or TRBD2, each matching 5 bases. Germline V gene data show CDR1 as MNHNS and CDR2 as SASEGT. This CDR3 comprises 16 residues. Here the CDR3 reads CAISEGWDAFWETQYF. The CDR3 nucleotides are TGTGCCATCAGTGAAGGATGGGACGCCTTCTGGGAGACCCAGTACTTC.

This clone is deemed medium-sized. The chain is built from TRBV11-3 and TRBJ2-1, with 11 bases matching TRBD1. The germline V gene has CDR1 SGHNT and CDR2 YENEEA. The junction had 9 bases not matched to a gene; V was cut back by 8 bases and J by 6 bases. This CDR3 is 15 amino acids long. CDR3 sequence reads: CASAFRTGGSNEQFF. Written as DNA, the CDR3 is TGTGCCAGCGCCTTTAGGACAGGGGGCTCCAATGAGCAGTTCTTC.

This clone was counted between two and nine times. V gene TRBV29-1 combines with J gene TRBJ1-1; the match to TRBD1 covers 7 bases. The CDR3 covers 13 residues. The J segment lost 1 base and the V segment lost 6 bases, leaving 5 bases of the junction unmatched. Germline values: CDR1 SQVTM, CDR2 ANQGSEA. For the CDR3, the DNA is TGCAGCGTGCCCGGGACAGAGAACACTGAAGCTTTCTTT. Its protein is CSVPGTENTEAFF.

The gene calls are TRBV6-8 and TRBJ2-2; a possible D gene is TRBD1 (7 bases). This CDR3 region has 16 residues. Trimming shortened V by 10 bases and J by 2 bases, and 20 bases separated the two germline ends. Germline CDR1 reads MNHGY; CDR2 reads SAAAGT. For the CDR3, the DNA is TGTGCCACGAGACAGGGAGGAATAACCAACACCGGGGAGCTGTTTTTT. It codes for CATRQGGITNTGELFF.

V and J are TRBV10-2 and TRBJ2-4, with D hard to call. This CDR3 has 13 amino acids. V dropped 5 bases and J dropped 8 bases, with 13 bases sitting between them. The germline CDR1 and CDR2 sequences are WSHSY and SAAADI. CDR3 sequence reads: CASSKGNRDIQYF. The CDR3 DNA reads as TGCGCCAGCAGTAAAGGGAATAGGGACATTCAGTACTTC.

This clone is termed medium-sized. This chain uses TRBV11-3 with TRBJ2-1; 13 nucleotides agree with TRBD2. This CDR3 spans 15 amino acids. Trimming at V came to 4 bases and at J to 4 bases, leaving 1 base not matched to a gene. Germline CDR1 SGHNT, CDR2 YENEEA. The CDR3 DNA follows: TGTGCCAGCAGCTCGGGACTAGCGGGGTACAATGAGCAGTTCTTC. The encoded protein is CASSSGLAGYNEQFF.

The CDR3 bases are TGTGCCAGCAGTGGTGGACAGAATAGATACACTGAAGCTTTCTTT. Encoded protein: CASSGGQNRYTEAFF. The chain carries TRBV6-8 and TRBJ1-1, with D maybe TRBD1 (6 bases). Per the germline V gene, CDR1 is MNHGY and CDR2 is SAAAGT. The CDR3 is 15 residues long. V lost 5 bases and J 3 bases, leaving 16 bases between the germline ends.

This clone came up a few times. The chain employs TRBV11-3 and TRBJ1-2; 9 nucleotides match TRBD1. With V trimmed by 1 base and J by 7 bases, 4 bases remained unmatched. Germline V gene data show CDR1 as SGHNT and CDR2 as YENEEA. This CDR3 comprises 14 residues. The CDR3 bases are TGTGCCAGCAGCTTAGGGGGACAGGGTCGTGGCTACACCTTC. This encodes CASSLGGQGRGYTF. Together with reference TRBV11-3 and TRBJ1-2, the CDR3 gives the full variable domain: EAGVVQSPRYKIIEKKQPVAFWCNPISGHNTLYWYLQNLGQGPELLIRYENEEAVDDSQLPKDRFSAERLKGVDSTLKIQPAELGDSAVYLCASSLGGQGRGYTFGSGTRLTVV.

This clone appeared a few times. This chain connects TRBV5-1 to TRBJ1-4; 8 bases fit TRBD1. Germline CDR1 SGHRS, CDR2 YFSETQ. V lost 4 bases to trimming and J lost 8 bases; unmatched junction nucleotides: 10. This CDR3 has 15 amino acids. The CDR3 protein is CASSRMPGGDEKLFF. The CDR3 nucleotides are TGCGCCAGCAGCAGGATGCCAGGGGGCGACGAAAAACTGTTTTTT.

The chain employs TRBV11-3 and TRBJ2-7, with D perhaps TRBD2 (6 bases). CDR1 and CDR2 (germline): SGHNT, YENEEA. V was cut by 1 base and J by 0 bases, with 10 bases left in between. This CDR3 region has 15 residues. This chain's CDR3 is CASSLVGGFSYEQYF. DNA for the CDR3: TGTGCCAGCAGCTTAGTCGGGGGATTCTCCTACGAGCAGTACTTC. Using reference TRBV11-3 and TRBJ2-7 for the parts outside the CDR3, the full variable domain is EAGVVQSPRYKIIEKKQPVAFWCNPISGHNTLYWYLQNLGQGPELLIRYENEEAVDDSQLPKDRFSAERLKGVDSTLKIQPAELGDSAVYLCASSLVGGFSYEQYFGPGTRLTVT.

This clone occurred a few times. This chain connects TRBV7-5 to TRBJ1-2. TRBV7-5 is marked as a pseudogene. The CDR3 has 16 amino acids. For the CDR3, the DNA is TGTGCCAGCAGCTTGTATACCCAGCCCTTTAACTATGGCTACACCTTC. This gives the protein CASSLYTQPFNYGYTF.

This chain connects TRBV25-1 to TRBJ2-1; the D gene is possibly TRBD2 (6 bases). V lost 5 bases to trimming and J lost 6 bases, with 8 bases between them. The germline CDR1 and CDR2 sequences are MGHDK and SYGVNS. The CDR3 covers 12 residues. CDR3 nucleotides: TGTGCCAGCAGTCTCGGGAGCAATGAGCAGTTCTTC. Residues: CASSLGSNEQFF.

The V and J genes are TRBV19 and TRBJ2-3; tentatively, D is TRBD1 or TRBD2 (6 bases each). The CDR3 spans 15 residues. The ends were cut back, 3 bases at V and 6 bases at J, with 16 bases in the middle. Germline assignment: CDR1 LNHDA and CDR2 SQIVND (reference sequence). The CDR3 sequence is CASSMEGRGFDTQYF. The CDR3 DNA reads TGTGCCAGTAGTATGGAGGGCAGGGGATTTGATACGCAGTATTTT.

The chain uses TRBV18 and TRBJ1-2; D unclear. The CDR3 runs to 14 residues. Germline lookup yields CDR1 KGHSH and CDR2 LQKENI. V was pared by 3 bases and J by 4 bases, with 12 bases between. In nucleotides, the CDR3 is TGTGCCAGCTCACCCGACAAACCCGCCTATGGCTACACCTTC. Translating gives CASSPDKPAYGYTF.

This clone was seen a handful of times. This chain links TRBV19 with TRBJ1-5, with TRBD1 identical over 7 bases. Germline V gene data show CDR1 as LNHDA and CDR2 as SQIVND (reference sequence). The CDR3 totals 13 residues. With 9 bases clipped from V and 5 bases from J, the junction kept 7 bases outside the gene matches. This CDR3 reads CASQQGRDQPQHF. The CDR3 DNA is TGTGCCAGCCAACAGGGGAGAGATCAGCCCCAGCATTTT.

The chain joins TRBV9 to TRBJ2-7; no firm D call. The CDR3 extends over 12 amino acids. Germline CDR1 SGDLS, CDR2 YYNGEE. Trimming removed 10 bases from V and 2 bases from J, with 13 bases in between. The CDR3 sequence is CAGRAYAYEQYF. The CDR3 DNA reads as TGTGCCGGTCGCGCCTATGCCTACGAGCAGTACTTC.

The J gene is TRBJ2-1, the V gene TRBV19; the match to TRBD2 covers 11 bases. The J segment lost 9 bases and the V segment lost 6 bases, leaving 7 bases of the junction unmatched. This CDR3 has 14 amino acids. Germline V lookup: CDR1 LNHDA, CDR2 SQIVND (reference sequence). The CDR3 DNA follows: TGTGCCAGTAGCGCAACTAGCGGGAGAGGTGAGCAGTTCTTC. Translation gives CASSATSGRGEQFF.

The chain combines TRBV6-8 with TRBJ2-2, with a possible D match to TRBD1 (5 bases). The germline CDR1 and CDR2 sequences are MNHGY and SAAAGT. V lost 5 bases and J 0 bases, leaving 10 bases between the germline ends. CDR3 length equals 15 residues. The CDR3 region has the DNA TGTGCCAGCAGTCTAGGGGCCCCGAACACCGGGGAGCTGTTTTTT. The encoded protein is CASSLGAPNTGELFF.

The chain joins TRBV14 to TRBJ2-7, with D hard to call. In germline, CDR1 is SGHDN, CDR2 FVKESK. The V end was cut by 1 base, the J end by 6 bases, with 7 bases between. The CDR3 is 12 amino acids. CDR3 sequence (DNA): TGTGCCAGCAGCCAAGTCTGGAGCGAGCAGTACTTC. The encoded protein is CASSQVWSEQYF.

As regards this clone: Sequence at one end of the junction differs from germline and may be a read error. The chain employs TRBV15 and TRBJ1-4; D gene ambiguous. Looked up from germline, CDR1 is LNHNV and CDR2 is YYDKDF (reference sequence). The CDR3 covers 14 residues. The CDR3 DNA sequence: TGTGCCAGCAGCTTAATAGCAACTAATGAAAAACTGTTTTTT. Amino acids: CASSLIATNEKLFF.

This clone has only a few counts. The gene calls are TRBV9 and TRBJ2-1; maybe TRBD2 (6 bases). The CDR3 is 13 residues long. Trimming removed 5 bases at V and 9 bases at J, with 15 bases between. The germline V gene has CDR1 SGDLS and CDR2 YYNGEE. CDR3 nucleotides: TGTGCCAGCAGTGAAGTGCGGGGCGGTGAGCAGTTCTTC. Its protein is CASSEVRGGEQFF.

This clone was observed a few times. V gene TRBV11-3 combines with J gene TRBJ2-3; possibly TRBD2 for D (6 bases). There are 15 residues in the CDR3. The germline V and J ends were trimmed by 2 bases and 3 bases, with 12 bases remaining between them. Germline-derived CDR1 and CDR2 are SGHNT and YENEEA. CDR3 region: CASSLMGGPTDTQYF. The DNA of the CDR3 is TGTGCCAGCAGCTTAATGGGGGGACCAACAGATACGCAGTATTTT.

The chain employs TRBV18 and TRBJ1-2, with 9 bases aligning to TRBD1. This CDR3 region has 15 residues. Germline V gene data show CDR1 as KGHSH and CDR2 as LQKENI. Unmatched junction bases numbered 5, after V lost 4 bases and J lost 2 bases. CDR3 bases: TGTGCCAGCTCACGCATAGGACAGGGGAACTATGGCTACACCTTC. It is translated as CASSRIGQGNYGYTF. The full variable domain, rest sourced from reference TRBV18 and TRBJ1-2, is NAGVMQNPRHLVRRRGQEARLRCSPMKGHSHVYWYRQLPEEGLKFMVYLQKENIIDESGMPKERFSAEFPKEGPSILRIQQVVRGDSAAYFCASSRIGQGNYGYTFGSGTRLTVV.

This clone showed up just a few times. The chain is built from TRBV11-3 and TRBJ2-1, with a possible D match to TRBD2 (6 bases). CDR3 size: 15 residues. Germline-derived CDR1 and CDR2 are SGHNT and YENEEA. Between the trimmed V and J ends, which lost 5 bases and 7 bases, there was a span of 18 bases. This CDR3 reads CASSTGGPWGNEQFF. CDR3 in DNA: TGTGCCAGCAGCACAGGAGGGCCATGGGGAAATGAGCAGTTCTTC.

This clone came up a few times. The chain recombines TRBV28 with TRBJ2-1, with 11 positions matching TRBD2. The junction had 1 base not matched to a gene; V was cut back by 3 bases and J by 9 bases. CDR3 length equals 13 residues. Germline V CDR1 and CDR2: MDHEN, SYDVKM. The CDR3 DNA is TGTGCCAGCAGTTTGGGGACTAGCGGTGAGCAGTTCTTC. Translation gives CASSLGTSGEQFF.